This TCR beta chain was observed in a study of beta chain features in type 1 diabetes (dated 2018 in TCRdb). Background for the entire study: No differences in mean age, gender distribution, total cell number or subset yield were found between patients and healthy donors. Regulatory and stem cell-like memory subsets were isolated from only 8 patients and about eight healthy donors, whereas naive and central memory subsets came from all 30 or so donors. The study compared TCRB repertoires of sorted circulating CD4+ T cell subsets between recently diagnosed type 1 diabetes patients and matched healthy donors. Across all samples, almost 110 million sorted cells were examined, and cell number per subset correlated strongly with RNA yield. What the work shows at the level of the full study, not this receptor alone: PCR may preferentially amplify shorter templates, but because patient and control samples were amplified and corrected together, any resulting skew would affect both groups equally. Patients with type 1 diabetes made fewer insertions and deleted more nucleotides at VDJ recombination sites, implying thymic rearrangement abnormalities. The naive, central memory and regulatory TCRB repertoires appeared to resemble one another more closely among patients than among healthy donors. HLA sub-analyses involved small numbers of individuals, so any influence of HLA type on TCRB rearrangement remained unresolved. Sequencing cDNA rather than genomic DNA could over-represent highly expressing activated cells, although activation and CD3 levels did not differ between groups. Type 1 diabetes patients showed a moderate but significant shortening of TCRB CDR3 length in all four CD4+ subsets.

Measured from the cysteine to the phenylalanine, the CDR3 is 16 residues long. Of all the DNA, just the CDR3 is kept, 48 bases in frame from base 1. Reading the germline V gene gives CDR1 MGHDK and CDR2 SYGVNS. After removal of 3 bases from V and 9 bases from J, the junction retains 10 bases not matched to a gene. As regards this clone: Its antigen is currently not known. Qualities for individual bases were not recorded, and no much larger clone is one base off.

From each donor, a single peripheral blood sample of 95 to 150 mL on average was drawn into heparinised tubes. Using a panel that included CD45RO, CCR7, CD25, CD127, CD95 and CD27, naive, central memory, regulatory and stem cell-like memory CD4+ T cells were sorted on a BD FACSAria II. Purity was above 95% for every sorted population. PBMCs were isolated right away by Lymphoprep density gradient centrifugation and were stained directly, without culture. So that batch effects would be minimized, each experiment stained and sorted samples in pairs, pairing one healthy donor with one patient. The High Capacity cDNA Reverse Transcription Kit was used to reverse transcribe all of the isolated RNA, meaning that expressed TCRB transcripts were what got sequenced. Naive, central memory and regulatory T cell samples underwent deep immunoSEQ sequencing, averaging roughly 3.4 million total reads per sample. After sorted cells were lysed in RLT buffer, RNA was extracted with DNase-treated RNeasy Micro or Mini kits, with the choice depending on cell number. To prevent cross-contamination, each cell subset was processed individually, whereas patient and healthy donor samples were processed jointly. The immunoSEQ multiplex PCR was used to amplify TCRB sequences from cDNA, generating 87-bp fragments that spanned the CDR3 region. The amplicons were sequenced using the Illumina HiSeq platform. On the study's bioinformatics: PCR bias was computationally corrected using synthetic template baselines, reads within Hamming distance 2 were collapsed, and singletons that could not be merged were discarded. By aligning reads against IMGT, V, D and J genes, CDR3 length, and insertions or deletions at six rearrangement sites were assigned. Within each subset, clonotype counts were normalized to the number of sorted cells before true diversity and Gini coefficients were calculated with the tcR R package. The overlap coefficient, calculated on TCRB nucleotide sequences, was used to quantify repertoire sharing. As a proxy for the pre-selection repertoire, out-of-frame TCRB sequences from naive cells were analyzed. TCRdb obtained this table from immuneACCESS and retained in-frame rearrangements with V and J assigned. These tables miss some clones; where compared with another copy, unresolved V genes account for less than half of the shortfall, and the remainder is unexplained. Clone size and V and J calls were adopted from that table, with D and trimming inferred from the DNA. Within this sample are 600,000 to 650,000 clones, with about a sixth of them counted one time only. The biggest ten clones account for under 0.095% of the sample.

The rearranged chain carries TRBV25-1 and TRBJ1-6; a stretch of 8 junction bases matches TRBD1. The clonotype comes from a man younger than 30 in good health. Sequencing used naive CD4+ T cells from blood. The cell subset or site label here, explained by the study, means: true naive CD4+ T cells. CDR3 reads: CASSDPRTGFGSPLHF. The nucleotides are TGTGCCAGCAGTGACCCACGGACAGGGTTTGGTTCACCCCTCCACTTT.